This record looks at one T cell receptor beta chain sequence and its context. During active infection, Seattle patients enrolled and were then monitored through disease. The germline V gene encodes CDR1 SGHVS and CDR2 FQNEAQ. This CDR3 has 16 residues. The V and J ends lost 6 bases and 0 bases respectively, with 14 bases between them. These data originate in a study of blood T cell repertoires in COVID-19. Across the whole study: Acute-phase and convalescent COVID-19 samples originated in the United States, Italy and Spain. Sources were T cells, B-cell-depleted T cells, or PBMCs; the material itself was cDNA or gDNA.

Source study methods: Reference gene primer amplification gave nucleated cell count estimates. Sequenced by immunoSEQ multiplex PCR; TCRdb stores in-frame clones only, minus some. That table supplies the V and J calls and clone size; D and trimming were determined from the DNA. Among 330,000 or so clones listed, approximately 89% were seen once. Material: peripheral blood. This receptor was identified in a woman aged 55-69 years with COVID-19, enrolled during active disease. The V gene is TRBV7-8, the J gene TRBJ2-2; D is perhaps TRBD1 (7 bases). CDR3 protein: CASSSARGANTGELFF. CDR3 nucleotides: TGTGCCAGCAGTTCCGCCAGGGGGGCGAACACCGGGGAGCTGTTTTTT.